This T cell receptor (beta chain) was recorded in a study of graft-versus-host responses after intestinal transplantation. Overall study context: Each recipient received anti-thymocyte globulin induction, then tacrolimus and steroids for roughly 3 years.

Study outcomes and limitations: The marrow of recipients harbored GvH clones, and ileum or blood showed some of them first. Early post-transplant HvG declines tracked with peak circulating GvH clone levels.

The CDR3 spans 15 residues. Trimming at V came to 3 bases and at J to 2 bases, leaving 6 bases not matched to a gene. Germline V CDR1 and CDR2: LGHNA, YNFKEQ. The data were produced by immunoSEQ multiplex PCR, yet TCRdb's version contains in-frame clones alone and is incomplete. The repertoire includes more than 65,000 clones, approximately 90% of them detected once, and about 8% sits in the top ten. As for this clone: No antigen is known for it.

This clonotype was obtained from a human donor who was the organ donor for an intestinal transplant. The material was unstimulated CD8+ T cells sorted from spleen or lymph node cells, obtained before transplant. The chain employs TRBV4-2 and TRBJ2-7, with 8 bases aligning to TRBD1. CDR3 sequence: CASSQDPGQAYEQYF. CDR3 in DNA: TGTGCCAGCAGCCAGGATCCGGGACAGGCCTACGAGCAGTACTTC.